Below, 14 T cell receptor beta chains from the same sample are listed, as sequenced in a study of glioma-infiltrating T cells after dendritic cell vaccination. Documented time point: after dendritic cell vaccination, including at tumor progression/relapse. TCRdb's table, derived via immunoSEQ multiplex PCR, lists solely in-frame clones and lacks some. There are about 87,000 clones in the sample; roughly 87% occur only once, and approximately 6.6% lies in the top ten. Sequenced here: blood, sampled after dendritic cell vaccination. The receptor source for this set is a human donor with glioblastoma.

The rearrangement joins TRBV7-9 to TRBJ2-7, with D perhaps TRBD2 (6 bases). The V end lost 3 bases, the J end lost 1 base, and 13 bases lay between the germline ends. CDR1 and CDR2 (germline): SEHNR, FQNEAQ (reference sequence). The CDR3 extends over 15 amino acids. The CDR3 region has the DNA TGTGCCAGCAGCTTTCGGAGGGGCCTTTCCTACGAGCAGTACTTC. Its translation is CASSFRRGLSYEQYF.

This chain links TRBV15 with TRBJ1-5; 8 positions agree with TRBD1. The V and J ends lost 5 bases and 6 bases, in that order; junction bases with no gene match: 9. The CDR3 runs 15 residues. Germline V gene data show CDR1 as LNHNV and CDR2 as YYDKDF (reference sequence). CDR3: CATSARTGNSQPQHF. In DNA form, the CDR3 reads TGTGCCACCAGCGCCAGGACAGGGAACAGTCAGCCCCAGCATTTT.

This chain uses TRBV18 with TRBJ2-7, with D maybe TRBD2 (5 bases). Germline values: CDR1 KGHSH, CDR2 LQKENI. The CDR3 contains 13 residues. Trimming cost V 3 bases and J 6 bases, with 12 bases left between them. The CDR3 nucleotides read TGTGCCAGCTCACCTAACGGGGAAGGCGAGCAGTACTTC. Protein: CASSPNGEGEQYF. Full variable domain (outside the CDR3, taken from reference TRBV18 and TRBJ2-7): NAGVMQNPRHLVRRRGQEARLRCSPMKGHSHVYWYRQLPEEGLKFMVYLQKENIIDESGMPKERFSAEFPKEGPSILRIQQVVRGDSAAYFCASSPNGEGEQYFGPGTRLTVT.

The sample holds one count of this clone. The rearrangement links TRBV9 to TRBJ2-2; tentatively, D is TRBD2 (6 bases). The CDR3 is 14 amino acids. Germline V CDR1 and CDR2: SGDLS, YYNGEE. Trimming pared 0 bases from V and 4 bases from J, leaving 7 bases between. The CDR3 here is CASSVELATGELFF. CDR3 in DNA: TGTGCCAGCAGCGTAGAACTAGCCACCGGGGAGCTGTTTTTT.

The rearrangement uses TRBV7-3 and TRBJ1-6, with D possibly matching TRBD1 (6 bases). This CDR3 region has 14 residues. Trimming stripped 5 bases from V and 9 bases from J, with 14 bases between. From germline, CDR1 is SGHTA and CDR2 FQGTGA. This chain's CDR3 is CASSLDSRFSPLHF. Here the CDR3 DNA reads TGTGCCAGCAGCCTGGACAGCCGCTTTTCACCCCTCCACTTT.

CDR3 residues: CASIDQGEQYF. The CDR3 DNA follows: TGTGCCAGCATCGACCAGGGCGAGCAGTACTTC. The V call is TRBV6-5, the J call TRBJ2-7; possibly TRBD1 for D (5 bases). CDR3 size: 11 residues. CDR1 is MNHEY, CDR2 SVGAGI, per germline. V was pared by 7 bases and J by 6 bases, with 10 bases between.

This clone appeared a single time. The genes are TRBV30 and TRBJ2-5; 9 positions match TRBD1. The CDR3 sequence is 13 residues long. CDR1 is GTSNPN, CDR2 SVGIG, per germline (reference sequence). Trimming cost V 5 bases and J 5 bases; bases outside gene matches: 6. The CDR3 nucleotides read TGTGCCTGGGGACAGGGGAGGGAGGAGACCCAGTACTTC. It is translated as CAWGQGREETQYF.

The chain combines TRBV18 with TRBJ2-7, with 8 bases fitting TRBD1. Trimming took 3 bases from V and 6 from J; bases not matched to a gene: 4. The germline V gene has CDR1 KGHSH and CDR2 LQKENI. The CDR3 contains 13 residues. CDR3 nucleotides: TGTGCCAGCTCACCGGGCAGGGGGCGCGAGCAGTACTTC. Its translation: CASSPGRGREQYF.

The CDR3 DNA is TGTGCCAGCAGCCTAACATCGGGGAATTCACCCCTCCACTTT. It translates to CASSLTSGNSPLHF. This chain uses TRBV7-9 with TRBJ1-6, with D unclear. Per the germline V gene, CDR1 is SEHNR and CDR2 is FQNEAQ (reference sequence). V gave up 5 bases and J gave up 7 bases, with 12 bases separating them. The CDR3 sequence is 14 residues long.

The chain carries TRBV15 and TRBJ1-2; D may be TRBD1 (5 bases). V was clipped by 0 bases and J by 6 bases, with 17 bases between them. CDR1 and CDR2 (germline): LNHNV, YYDKDF (reference sequence). The CDR3 is 16 amino acids. Written as DNA, the CDR3 is TGTGCCACCAGCAGAGACCTGGTGGAGGGCAGGGATGGCTACACCTTC. It codes for CATSRDLVEGRDGYTF.

J is TRBJ2-1 and V is TRBV7-8; 7 nucleotides align to TRBD1. V was pared by 1 base and J by 0 bases, with 3 bases of the junction left unmatched. CDR1 and CDR2 from the germline V gene are SGHVS and FQNEAQ. The CDR3 length is 16 residues. DNA for the CDR3: TGTGCCAGCAGCTTAGGGACAGGTAGCTCCTACAATGAGCAGTTCTTC. Its translation: CASSLGTGSSYNEQFF. The variable domain in full, with the rest retrieved from reference TRBV7-8 and TRBJ2-1, is GAGVSQSPRYKVAKRGQDVALRCDPISGHVSLFWYQQALGQGPEFLTYFQNEAQLDKSGLPSDRFFAERPEGSVSTLKIQRTQQEDSAVYLCASSLGTGSSYNEQFFGPGTRLTVL.

The rearrangement links TRBV4-2 to TRBJ2-2, with 8 nucleotides matching TRBD1. Germline-derived CDR1 and CDR2 are LGHNA and YNFKEQ. CDR3 size: 17 residues. The junction had 12 bases not matched to a gene; V was cut back by 4 bases and J by 5 bases. The CDR3 loop reads CASSRLQGESITGELFF. The DNA of the CDR3 is TGTGCCAGCAGCCGTCTACAGGGGGAAAGTATAACCGGGGAGCTGTTTTTT.

The V and J genes are TRBV15 and TRBJ1-2, with 7 bases lining up with TRBD1. This CDR3 has 15 amino acids. The ends lost 0 bases at V and 3 bases at J; junction bases unmatched: 4. Germline loops: CDR1 LNHNV, CDR2 YYDKDF (reference sequence). For the CDR3, the DNA is TGTGCCACCAGCAGAGATAGACAGGGTGACTATGGCTACACCTTC. Translation: CATSRDRQGDYGYTF.

The chain combines TRBV18 with TRBJ1-1, with unresolved D. V was clipped by 3 bases and J by 5 bases, with 13 bases between them. The CDR3 covers 14 residues. Per the germline V gene, CDR1 is KGHSH and CDR2 is LQKENI. CDR3 sequence: CASSPEAGWTEAFF. CDR3 DNA sequence: TGTGCCAGCTCACCTGAGGCGGGTTGGACTGAAGCTTTCTTT.